This TCR beta chain appears in the sequencing data of a study of blood T cell repertoires in COVID-19. At the level of the study: Some COVID-19 samples were acute and others convalescent; all came from the United States, Italy and Spain.

In the original analysis: Estimates of nucleated cell counts were drawn from the amplification of reference gene primers. Only in-frame clones appear in the TCRdb table, and some are missing; sequencing was by immunoSEQ multiplex PCR. Clone size and V and J calls were adopted from that table, with D and trimming inferred from the DNA. The sample lists about 160,000 clones; around 85% were seen once. CDR1 and CDR2 from the germline V gene are SGHAT and FQDESV (reference sequence). This CDR3 has 15 residues. V lost 4 bases to trimming and J lost 0 bases, with 13 bases between them. This clone appeared a few times.

The chain is built from TRBV11-1 and TRBJ2-7; D is ambiguous. This TCR came from a man aged 55-75 years who had recovered from COVID-19. Sequences were obtained from peripheral blood. The CDR3 loop reads CASSSLSSNSYEQYF. The CDR3 bases are TGTGCCAGCAGCTCTCTATCAAGTAACTCCTACGAGCAGTACTTC.